One and the same sample provided the 5 T cell receptor beta chains below, sequenced in a study of shared clonotypes between healthy human individuals. Selected positively for CCR7 and CD45RO-negative, naive CD8 cells excluded terminally differentiated effector memory CD45RA+ cells. This table comes from immunoSEQ multiplex PCR, and its TCRdb copy is limited to in-frame clones, with some not included. The table has some 600,000 clones, 95% to 96% seen once. Sequencing was carried out using naive CD8+ T cells sorted from blood. These receptors were taken from a woman aged 25 to 39 in good health.

The rearrangement uses TRBV27 and TRBJ2-2; D gene unclear. The germline CDR1 and CDR2 sequences are MNHEY and SMNVEV (reference sequence). This CDR3 is 15 amino acids long. Trimming left V 6 bases short and J 4 bases short, with 15 bases between. DNA for the CDR3: TGTGCCAGCAGCTACGGATTCTCGGGCACCGGGGAGCTGTTTTTT. Protein sequence: CASSYGFSGTGELFF.

The chain employs TRBV28 and TRBJ2-7, with TRBD2 identical over 11 bases. The CDR3 runs to 15 residues. Germline V gives CDR1 MDHEN, CDR2 SYDVKM. J gave up 6 bases and V 6 bases, and 10 bases lay outside the gene matches. CDR3 loop: CASRGGTSGISEQYF. CDR3 DNA sequence: TGTGCCAGCAGGGGGGGGACTAGCGGAATAAGCGAGCAGTACTTC.

The chain combines TRBV27 with TRBJ2-5; D may be TRBD2 (5 bases). Germline lookup yields CDR1 MNHEY and CDR2 SMNVEV (reference sequence). The length of the CDR3 is 18 residues. V lost 5 bases and J 0 bases, leaving 22 bases between the germline ends. The CDR3 loop reads CASSATPGKMGYQETQYF. The CDR3 DNA follows: TGTGCCAGCAGTGCAACACCGGGGAAAATGGGGTACCAAGAGACCCAGTACTTC.

In DNA form, the CDR3 reads TGCAGTGCCGATGAGGGCTACGAGCAGTACTTC. Protein: CSADEGYEQYF. The chain recombines TRBV20-1 with TRBJ2-7; tentatively, D is TRBD2 (5 bases). The germline V and J ends were trimmed by 6 bases and 3 bases, with 9 bases remaining between them. Germline lookup yields CDR1 DFQATT and CDR2 SNEGSKA (reference sequence). The CDR3 spans 11 residues.

The rearrangement uses TRBV4-1 and TRBJ1-5; D call uncertain. This CDR3 contains 15 residues. Per germline, CDR1 MGHRA and CDR2 YSYEKL. With 0 bases removed from V and 0 bases from J, the gap between germline ends came to 6 bases. CDR3 coding DNA: TGCGCCAGCAGCCAAGATACGAGTAGCAATCAGCCCCAGCATTTT. Protein product: CASSQDTSSNQPQHF.